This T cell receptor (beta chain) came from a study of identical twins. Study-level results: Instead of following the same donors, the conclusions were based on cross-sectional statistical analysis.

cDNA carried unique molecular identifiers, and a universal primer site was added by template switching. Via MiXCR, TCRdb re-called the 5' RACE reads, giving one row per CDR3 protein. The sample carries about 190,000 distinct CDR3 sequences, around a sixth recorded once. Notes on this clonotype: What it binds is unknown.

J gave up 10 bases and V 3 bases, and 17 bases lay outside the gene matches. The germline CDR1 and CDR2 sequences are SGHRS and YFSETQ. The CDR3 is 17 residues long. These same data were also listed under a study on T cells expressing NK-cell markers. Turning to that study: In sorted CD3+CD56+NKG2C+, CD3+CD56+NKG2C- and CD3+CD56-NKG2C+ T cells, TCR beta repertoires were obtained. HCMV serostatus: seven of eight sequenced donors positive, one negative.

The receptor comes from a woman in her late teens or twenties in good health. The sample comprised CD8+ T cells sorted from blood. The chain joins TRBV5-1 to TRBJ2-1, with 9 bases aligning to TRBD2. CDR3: CASSSPDLAGERGEQFF. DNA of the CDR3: TGCGCCAGCAGCTCCCCGGATTTAGCGGGAGAACGAGGGGAGCAGTTCTTC.